Described below is a single TCR beta chain sequence and its context. Its target is unknown. The CDR3 length is 13 residues. Germline V gene data show CDR1 as DFQATT and CDR2 as SNEGSKA (reference sequence). Trimming took off 8 bases at V and 2 bases at J, with 14 bases between the two ends. From the 5' RACE reads, TCRdb called clonotypes with MiXCR, one entry per CDR3 protein. Of hundreds of thousands of distinct CDR3 sequences listed, about 24% are singletons. This specimen comes from a study of CD8 T cells in ankylosing spondylitis. Study-wide results and caveats: In ankylosing spondylitis blood, a motif of 7 to 9 highly homologous TCR beta variants appeared characteristic.

The sequence came from a male donor with ankylosing spondylitis. Sequencing used blood, either unsorted or a sorted T cell fraction (not recorded which). The chain recombines TRBV20-1 with TRBJ2-3; D not certain. For the CDR3, the DNA is TGCAGTCTCCCCCGCGGCCACACAGATACGCAGTATTTT. This gives the protein CSLPRGHTDTQYF.